This T cell receptor beta chain was identified in a study of shared clonotypes between healthy human individuals. The length of the CDR3 is 14 residues. Germline-derived CDR1 and CDR2 are LNHDA and SQIVND (reference sequence). Only in-frame clones appear in the TCRdb table, and some are missing; sequencing was by immunoSEQ multiplex PCR. The sample has about 1.5 million clones, about 98% seen once. Worth noting for this clone: At one end, the junction sequence differs from germline, possibly due to a read error.

The gene calls are TRBV19 and TRBJ2-2; weak D call: TRBD1 (5 bases). The TCR sequence derives from a man aged 25-45 years in good health. The specimen was naive CD4+ T cells sorted from blood. Subset denoted: CD45RA+ positively selected. Written as DNA, the CDR3 is TGTGCCAGTAGCCAATCTGGGGCGGTCGGGCAGCTGTTTTTT. It translates to CASSQSGAVGQLFF.